This T cell receptor beta chain was recovered during a study of blood T cell repertoires in COVID-19. Whole-study context: Sites in the United States, Italy and Spain provided acute and convalescent COVID-19 samples.

Clones were read by immunoSEQ multiplex PCR, and TCRdb kept only the in-frame ones, dropping some. Among 130,000 or so clones listed, over 75% were seen once. Germline-derived CDR1 and CDR2 are MNHNY and SVGAGI (reference sequence). The J segment lost 1 base and the V segment lost 2 bases, leaving 2 bases of the junction unmatched. The CDR3 runs 15 residues. The TCR was taken from a man in his fifties or sixties with acute or convalescent COVID-19. Material for sequencing was peripheral blood. This chain connects TRBV6-6 to TRBJ2-3; 8 bases line up with TRBD2. The CDR3 nucleotides read TGTGCCAGCAGTTACCCGACTAGCGGCACAGATACGCAGTATTTT. This gives the protein CASSYPTSGTDTQYF.